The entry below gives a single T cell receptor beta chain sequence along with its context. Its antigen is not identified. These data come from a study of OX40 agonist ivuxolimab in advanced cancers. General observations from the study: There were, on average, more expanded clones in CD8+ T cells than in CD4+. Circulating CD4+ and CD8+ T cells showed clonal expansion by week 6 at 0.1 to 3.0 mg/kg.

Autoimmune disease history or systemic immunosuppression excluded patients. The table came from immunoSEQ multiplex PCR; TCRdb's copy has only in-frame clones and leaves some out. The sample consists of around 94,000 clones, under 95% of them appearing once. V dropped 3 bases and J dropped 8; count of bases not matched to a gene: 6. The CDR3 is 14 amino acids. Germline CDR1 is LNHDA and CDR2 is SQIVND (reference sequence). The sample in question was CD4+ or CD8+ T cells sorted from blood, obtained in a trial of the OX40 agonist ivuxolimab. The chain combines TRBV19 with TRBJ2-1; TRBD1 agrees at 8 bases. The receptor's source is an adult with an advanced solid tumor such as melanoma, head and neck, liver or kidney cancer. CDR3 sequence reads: CASSMRTGYHEQFF. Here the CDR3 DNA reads TGTGCCAGTAGTATGAGGACAGGGTACCATGAGCAGTTCTTC.